A single sample gave rise to the 28 T cell receptor beta chains below, sequenced in a study of blood T cell repertoires in COVID-19. Sequencing was performed with immunoSEQ multiplex PCR; in TCRdb, only in-frame clones are kept and a portion is missing. The sample lists 270,000 or so clones; 89% were seen once. Sequencing used peripheral blood. The receptors were sampled from a woman in her forties who had recovered from COVID-19.

The genes are TRBV6-1 and TRBJ2-1; TRBD1 aligns across 7 bases. Germline values: CDR1 MNHNS, CDR2 SASEGT. This CDR3 comprises 16 residues. V dropped 4 bases and J dropped 0; count of bases not matched to a gene: 6. CDR3 amino acids: CASSGDSRDSYNEQFF. Here the CDR3 DNA reads TGTGCCAGCAGTGGGGACAGCCGTGACTCCTACAATGAGCAGTTCTTC.

The chain combines TRBV7-2 with TRBJ2-7; 7 bases are shared with TRBD2. V was pared by 1 base and J by 6 bases, with 12 bases of the junction left unmatched. This CDR3 spans 16 amino acids. Looked up from germline, CDR1 is SGHTA and CDR2 is FQGNSA. CDR3 protein: CASSLEVSGKSPEQYF. The CDR3 DNA reads TGTGCCAGCAGCTTAGAAGTAAGCGGGAAATCCCCCGAGCAGTACTTC.

J is TRBJ1-1 and V is TRBV12-3 or TRBV12-4; TRBD1 matches 8 bases. The CDR3 runs 12 residues. The junction had 2 bases not matched to a gene; V was cut back by 6 bases and J by 5 bases. CDR3 region: CASRTGVTEAFF. CDR3 bases: TGTGCCAGCAGGACAGGGGTGACTGAAGCTTTCTTT.

A word on this clone: Other DNA sequences in the sample encode the same CDR3. The V gene is TRBV18, the J gene TRBJ1-5, with 8 bases that match TRBD1. The ends lost 3 bases at V and 7 bases at J; junction bases unmatched: 2. CDR3 length: 13 residues. The germline CDR1 and CDR2 sequences are KGHSH and LQKENI. The CDR3 DNA reads as TGTGCCAGCTCACCGGACAGGGACCAGCCCCAGCATTTT. Amino acid sequence: CASSPDRDQPQHF.

The chain carries TRBV6-1 and TRBJ1-4; TRBD1 agrees at 11 bases. CDR1 is MNHNS, CDR2 SASEGT, per germline. This CDR3 is built from 16 residues. The trim removed 4 bases at V and 5 bases at J, leaving 6 bases unmatched. In nucleotides, the CDR3 is TGTGCCAGCAGTGGGGACAGGGGGGACAAGAATGAAAAACTGTTTTTT. Encoded protein: CASSGDRGDKNEKLFF.

This clone was recorded once. The rearrangement uses TRBV3-1 (or the pseudogene TRBV3-2) and TRBJ2-3; 8 bases agree with TRBD1. Germline loops: CDR1 LGHDT, CDR2 YNNKEL (reference sequence). Trimming cost V 0 bases and J 7 bases; bases outside gene matches: 9. This CDR3 spans 16 amino acids. CDR3 DNA sequence: TGTGCCAGCAGCCAAGAGTCCCAGGGGGCCACGCATACGCAGTATTTT. Translation gives CASSQESQGATHTQYF.

V gene TRBV5-5 combines with J gene TRBJ2-1; 8 positions match TRBD1. CDR1 is SGHKS, CDR2 YYEKEE, per germline (reference sequence). The length of the CDR3 is 13 residues. Trimming took 7 bases from V and 2 from J; bases not matched to a gene: 2. The CDR3 nucleotides read TGTGCCAGCCAGGGGGCAACCTACAATGAGCAGTTCTTC. Translation: CASQGATYNEQFF.

The J gene is TRBJ2-1, the V gene TRBV6-5; TRBD1 aligns across 7 bases. The junction had 6 bases not matched to a gene; V was cut back by 8 bases and J by 2 bases. CDR3 length: 14 residues. Germline V gene data show CDR1 as MNHEY and CDR2 as SVGAGI. The CDR3 DNA reads as TGTGCCAGCGGAGTACAGGGGACCTACAATGAGCAGTTCTTC. Its translation: CASGVQGTYNEQFF.

This chain connects TRBV5-1 to TRBJ2-2; D is unclear. Germline-derived CDR1 and CDR2 are SGHRS and YFSETQ. The V gene lost 0 bases and the J gene lost 5 bases, with 8 bases spanning the gap. CDR3 size: 14 residues. CDR3 amino acids: CASSLDVETGELFF. The CDR3 bases are TGCGCCAGCAGCTTGGACGTCGAGACCGGGGAGCTGTTTTTT. The variable domain in full, completed from reference TRBV5-1 and TRBJ2-2, reads KAGVTQTPRYLIKTRGQQVTLSCSPISGHRSVSWYQQTPGQGLQFLFEYFSETQRNKGNFPGRFSGRQFSNSRSEMNVSTLELGDSALYLCASSLDVETGELFFGEGSRLTVL.

V gene TRBV28 combines with J gene TRBJ2-6; 7 nucleotides agree with TRBD2. This CDR3 comprises 16 residues. V dropped 5 bases and J dropped 0; count of bases not matched to a gene: 4. The germline V gene has CDR1 MDHEN and CDR2 SYDVKM. CDR3 coding DNA: TGTGCCAGCAGTAGACTAGCCCCCTCTGGGGCCAACGTCCTGACTTTC. Encoded protein: CASSRLAPSGANVLTF.

V gene TRBV18 combines with J gene TRBJ2-7; TRBD1 matches 10 bases. The CDR3 contains 17 residues. The trim removed 4 bases at V and 2 bases at J, leaving 11 bases unmatched. Germline V lookup: CDR1 KGHSH, CDR2 LQKENI. The CDR3 DNA is TGTGCCAGCTCACTTGGGGGGACAGGGGACCTGGCCTACGAGCAGTACTTC. Residues: CASSLGGTGDLAYEQYF.

DNA for the CDR3: TGTGCCTGGGGGTATAGCGGGAGTAGCACAGATACGCAGTATTTT. Translating gives CAWGYSGSSTDTQYF. The V and J genes are TRBV30 and TRBJ2-3; 9 nucleotides align to TRBD2. J was trimmed by 0 bases and V by 5 bases; bases with no gene match: 6. Germline CDR1 reads GTSNPN; CDR2 reads SVGIG (reference sequence). The length of the CDR3 is 15 residues. The full variable domain, its missing parts supplied by reference TRBV30 and TRBJ2-3, is SQTIHQWPATLVQPVGSPLSLECTVEGTSNPNLYWYRQAAGRGLQLLFYSVGIGQISSEVPQNLSASRPQDRQFILSSKKLLLSDSGFYLCAWGYSGSSTDTQYFGPGTRLTVL.

J is TRBJ2-1 and V is TRBV27, with 11 bases matching TRBD2. CDR1 is MNHEY and CDR2 is SMNVEV in the germline V gene (reference sequence). The V and J ends lost 7 bases and 4 bases, in that order; junction bases with no gene match: 6. The CDR3 has 15 amino acids. The CDR3, as DNA: TGTGCCAGCACCTCTAGCGGGGGGCCTTACAATGAGCAGTTCTTC. Encoded protein: CASTSSGGPYNEQFF.

The J gene is TRBJ2-7, the V gene TRBV19; TRBD1 matches 9 bases. Germline CDR1 is LNHDA and CDR2 is SQIVND (reference sequence). The CDR3 consists of 14 residues. V shed 3 bases and J 3 bases; nucleotides not matched to a gene: 3. CDR3 coding DNA: TGTGCCAGTAGTATGGGACAGGGTGTCTACGAGCAGTACTTC. This translates into CASSMGQGVYEQYF.

This clone came up once. The rearrangement links TRBV2 to TRBJ2-7; weak D call: TRBD1 (5 bases). CDR1 is SNHLY, CDR2 FYNNEI, per germline. With 11 bases removed from V and 7 bases from J, the gap between germline ends came to 24 bases. The CDR3 spans 14 residues. CDR3 DNA: TGTGCCGGCGGTAAGACAGAGGTCGTTAGAGAGCAGTACTTC. Translating gives CAGGKTEVVREQYF. The variable domain in full, completed from reference TRBV2 and TRBJ2-7, reads EPEVTQTPSHQVTQMGQEVILRCVPISNHLYFYWYRQILGQKVEFLVSFYNNEISEKSEIFDDQFSVERPDGSNFTLKIRSTKLEDSAMYFCAGGKTEVVREQYFGPGTRLTVT.

The V and J genes are TRBV6-5 and TRBJ1-5, with TRBD1 identical over 9 bases. Germline V gives CDR1 MNHEY, CDR2 SVGAGI. Losses at the gene ends were 5 bases for V and 5 bases for J; bases not matched to a gene: 4. The CDR3 totals 14 residues. The CDR3 DNA sequence: TGTGCCAGCAGTAGGACAGGGGAATATCAGCCCCAGCATTTT. Protein product: CASSRTGEYQPQHF.

This rearrangement joins TRBV2 to TRBJ1-3; 12 bases line up with TRBD1. Germline lookup yields CDR1 SNHLY and CDR2 FYNNEI. This CDR3 comprises 14 residues. V gave up 6 bases and J gave up 14 bases; unmatched junction bases: 11. The CDR3 reads CASRGTGGGVGVYF. The CDR3 DNA is TGTGCCAGCAGGGGGACAGGGGGCGGCGTAGGCGTATATTTT. Full variable domain (remainder filled in from reference TRBV2 and TRBJ1-3): EPEVTQTPSHQVTQMGQEVILRCVPISNHLYFYWYRQILGQKVEFLVSFYNNEISEKSEIFDDQFSVERPDGSNFTLKIRSTKLEDSAMYFCASRGTGGGVGVYFGEGSWLTVV.

The rearrangement joins TRBV5-8 to TRBJ1-2; no firm D call. V shed 7 bases and J shed 0 bases, with 16 bases lying between them. Germline lookup yields CDR1 SGHTS and CDR2 YDEGEE. This CDR3 has 15 residues. The CDR3 coding sequence is TGTGCCAGCTGGCTACCAGACTCTGCTAACTATGGCTACACCTTC. Translation: CASWLPDSANYGYTF.

V and J are TRBV13 and TRBJ2-7; D not certain. The CDR3 is 15 amino acids. V was clipped by 5 bases and J by 1 base, with 15 bases between them. From germline, CDR1 is PRHDT and CDR2 FYEKMQ (reference sequence). The CDR3 sequence is CASSPPPTRSYEQYF. The CDR3 DNA sequence: TGTGCCAGCAGCCCCCCGCCGACTCGATCCTACGAGCAGTACTTC.

This clone was observed a handful of times. The J gene is TRBJ1-5, the V gene TRBV19, with 9 bases that match TRBD1. V was pared by 4 bases and J by 3 bases, with 10 bases of the junction left unmatched. CDR1 is LNHDA and CDR2 is SQIVND in the germline V gene (reference sequence). The CDR3 spans 17 residues. In nucleotides, the CDR3 is TGTGCCAGTAGTACCCTGAACAGGGGGCGGTTCAATCAGCCCCAGCATTTT. As protein: CASSTLNRGRFNQPQHF.

The chain has TRBV4-1 and TRBJ1-5; TRBD1 matches 8 bases. Germline-derived CDR1 and CDR2 are MGHRA and YSYEKL. J gave up 2 bases and V 4 bases, and 1 base lay outside the gene matches. CDR3 size: 14 residues. The CDR3, as DNA: TGCGCCAGCAGCCTGACAGGGGGCAATCAGCCCCAGCATTTT. Its protein is CASSLTGGNQPQHF.

The rearrangement links TRBV10-3 to TRBJ1-2; D is perhaps TRBD1 (5 bases). This CDR3 spans 12 amino acids. V dropped 2 bases and J dropped 8 bases, with 9 bases sitting between them. CDR1 ENHRY and CDR2 SYGVKD come from the germline V gene. The CDR3 DNA reads TGTGCCATCAGTGAGGGGGCGCGAGGCTACACCTTC. It is translated as CAISEGARGYTF.

The rearrangement links TRBV7-9 to TRBJ1-4, with no clear D. Germline V lookup: CDR1 SEHNR, CDR2 FQNEAQ (reference sequence). V gave up 5 bases and J gave up 3 bases, with 10 bases separating them. The CDR3 has 14 residues. CDR3 nucleotides: TGTGCCAGCAGCCCCGGGGAAGCTAATGAAAAACTGTTTTTT. Translated: CASSPGEANEKLFF.

The CDR3 spells CASSRKTGTSGARSATDTQYF. DNA of the CDR3: TGCGCCAGCAGTCGAAAAACCGGGACTAGCGGGGCCCGATCAGCCACAGATACGCAGTATTTT. The gene calls are TRBV10-1 and TRBJ2-3, with 13 bases fitting TRBD2. From germline, CDR1 is WNHNN and CDR2 SYGVQD (reference sequence). Germline trimming cut 5 bases from V and 2 bases from J; bases unmatched to any gene: 19. This CDR3 contains 21 residues.

V is TRBV27 and J is TRBJ2-3, with D possibly being TRBD1 (6 bases). The CDR3 is made up of 15 amino acids. The germline gives CDR1 MNHEY, CDR2 SMNVEV (reference sequence). Trimming cost V 5 bases and J 0 bases, with 12 bases left between them. CDR3 in DNA: TGTGCCAGCAGTATGGACAGCACGAGCACAGATACGCAGTATTTT. Amino acids: CASSMDSTSTDTQYF.

This sequence joins TRBV7-9 and TRBJ2-1, with 14 nucleotides matching TRBD2. CDR1 is SEHNR, CDR2 FQNEAQ, per germline (reference sequence). The CDR3 extends over 16 amino acids. V gave up 3 bases and J gave up 7 bases; unmatched junction bases: 5. CDR3 in amino acids: CASSFGTSGSTNEQFF. The CDR3 region has the DNA TGTGCCAGCAGCTTTGGGACTAGCGGGAGCACGAATGAGCAGTTCTTC.

As DNA, the CDR3 is TGTGCCAGTAGTAGCGGATCCTACAATGAGCAGTTCTTC. Translating gives CASSSGSYNEQFF. This rearrangement joins TRBV19 to TRBJ2-1; D is uncertain. The V end lost 4 bases, the J end lost 1 base, and 5 bases lay between the germline ends. The V gene's germline CDR1 is LNHDA and CDR2 SQIVND (reference sequence). This CDR3 comprises 13 residues.

This chain connects TRBV28 to TRBJ2-3; 9 bases fit TRBD2. V was clipped by 8 bases and J by 3 bases; unmatched bases: 9. The CDR3 consists of 15 residues. CDR1 and CDR2 from the germline V gene are MDHEN and SYDVKM. The DNA for the CDR3 is TGTGCCAGCTGGTATAGCGGGAGAGGTACAGATACGCAGTATTTT. Translation: CASWYSGRGTDTQYF.